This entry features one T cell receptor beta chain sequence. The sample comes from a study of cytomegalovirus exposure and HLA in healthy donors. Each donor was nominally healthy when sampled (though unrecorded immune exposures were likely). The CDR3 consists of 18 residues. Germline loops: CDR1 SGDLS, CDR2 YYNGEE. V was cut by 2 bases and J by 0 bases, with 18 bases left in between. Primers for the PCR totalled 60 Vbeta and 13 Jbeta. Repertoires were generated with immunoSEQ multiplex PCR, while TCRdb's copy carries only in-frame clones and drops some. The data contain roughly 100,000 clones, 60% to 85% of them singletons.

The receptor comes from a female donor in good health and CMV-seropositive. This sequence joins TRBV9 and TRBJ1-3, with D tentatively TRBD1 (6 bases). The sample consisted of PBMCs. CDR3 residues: CASSVAPVLGHSGNTIYF. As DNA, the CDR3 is TGTGCCAGCAGCGTCGCGCCCGTTTTGGGACACTCTGGAAACACCATATATTTT.